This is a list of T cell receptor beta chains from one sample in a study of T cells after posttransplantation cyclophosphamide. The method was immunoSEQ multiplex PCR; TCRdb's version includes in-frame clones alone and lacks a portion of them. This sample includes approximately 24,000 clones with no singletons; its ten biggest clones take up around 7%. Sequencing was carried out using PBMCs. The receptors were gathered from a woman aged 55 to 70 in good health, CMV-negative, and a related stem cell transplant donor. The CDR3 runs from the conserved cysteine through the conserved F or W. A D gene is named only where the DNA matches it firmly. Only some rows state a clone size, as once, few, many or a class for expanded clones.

TGTGCCAGTAGCGATCCAGGGCGTAATGAAAAACTGTTTTTT | CASSDPGRNEKLFF | - | TRBJ1-4 | many | TRBV19
TGCGCCAGCAGCTTGGCCCGATACTGGGACAGCTCCTACGAGCAGTACTTC | CASSLARYWDSSYEQYF | TRBD1 | TRBJ2-7 | many | TRBV5-1
TGTGCCAGCAGACGGACAGGGGGCGGGGGGGTGAACACTGAAGCTTTCTTT | CASRRTGGGGVNTEAFF | TRBD1 | TRBJ1-1 | many | TRBV28
TGCGCCAGCAGCTTGGCCGTAGGGGCCTACAATGAGCAGTTCTTC | CASSLAVGAYNEQFF | - | TRBJ2-1 | many | TRBV5-1
TGTGCCAGCAGCCTACAGGAGAATCAGTTCTTC | CASSLQENQFF | - | TRBJ2-1 | many | TRBV5-6
TGTGCCAGCAGTTTTCCGCGAGGGGGGAACACTGAAGCTTTCTTT | CASSFPRGGNTEAFF | - | TRBJ1-1 | many | TRBV28
TGTGCCAGCAGCTCCCCGGGGGGGGCCAAAAACATTCAGTACTTC | CASSSPGGAKNIQYF | TRBD2 | TRBJ2-4 | few | TRBV6-6
TGTGCCAGCGGGACAGATACTTTAAGCAATCAGCCCCAGCATTTT | CASGTDTLSNQPQHF | TRBD1 | TRBJ1-5 | many | TRBV28
TGTGCCAGTATCGGACAGAATCAGCCCCAGCATTTT | CASIGQNQPQHF | - | TRBJ1-5 | medium-sized | TRBV19
TGTGCCAGCAGCTCGACATGGGGCCTCCAAGAGACCCAGTACTTC | CASSSTWGLQETQYF | - | TRBJ2-5 | many | TRBV7-7
TGCAGCGCCGGACTAGCGGGGAATGAGCAGTTCTTC | CSAGLAGNEQFF | TRBD2 | TRBJ2-1 | many | TRBV29-1
TGTGCCAGCAGCCAAGGCCGGGGACAGAACACTGAAGCTTTCTTT | CASSQGRGQNTEAFF | - | TRBJ1-1 | many | TRBV14
TGTGCCAGCAGCTTAGCGATGGGACTAGCGGGAGGAGAGACCCAGTACTTC | CASSLAMGLAGGETQYF | TRBD2 | TRBJ2-5 | many | TRBV7-2
TGTGCCAGCAGCCCTATCAGGGGGGCTGAAGCTTTCTTT | CASSPIRGAEAFF | TRBD1 | TRBJ1-1 | many | TRBV7-3
TGTGCCAGCAGCGTGGACTTGGGAGCAGATACGCAGTATTTT | CASSVDLGADTQYF | - | TRBJ2-3 | many | TRBV7-2
TGCGCCAGCAGCCAGGTAGCGGGGGGGCCCTTAGATACGCAGTATTTT | CASSQVAGGPLDTQYF | TRBD2 | TRBJ2-3 | many | TRBV4-1
TGCGCCACCCGACAGGGGGCGTTTGGAAACACCATATATTTT | CATRQGAFGNTIYF | TRBD1 | TRBJ1-3 | - | TRBV15
TGTGCCAGCAGCTTAGAAGGGACTAGCGGGAGATACGAGCAGTACTTC | CASSLEGTSGRYEQYF | TRBD2 | TRBJ2-7 | few | TRBV7-2
TGCGCCAGCAGCTTGGTGGCAGGGGGTCAGCCCCAGCATTTT | CASSLVAGGQPQHF | TRBD1 | TRBJ1-5 | many | TRBV5-1
TGTGCCAGCAGCGTCGGGACAGCCTCCGGAAACACCATATATTTT | CASSVGTASGNTIYF | TRBD1 | TRBJ1-3 | few | TRBV9
TGCAGCGTTTACAACAAGCGGCTTAGCTCCTACAATGAGCAGTTCTTC | CSVYNKRLSSYNEQFF | - | TRBJ2-1 | - | TRBV29-1
TGTGCCACCCAGGGGGACGTACGGAGCTCCTATAATTCACCCCTCCACTTT | CATQGDVRSSYNSPLHF | TRBD1 | TRBJ1-6 | many | TRBV19
TGTGCCACCAGCATAACAGGGGAGGAACAGCCCCAGCATTTT | CATSITGEEQPQHF | TRBD1 | TRBJ1-5 | many | TRBV15
TGTGCCAGCAGTCTAGCCTACCCCTACAATGAGCAGTTCTTC | CASSLAYPYNEQFF | - | TRBJ2-1 | many | TRBV27
TGTGCCAGCAGTATGTGGGGAGGCAATCAGCCCCAGCATTTT | CASSMWGGNQPQHF | - | TRBJ1-5 | many | TRBV7-2
TGTGCCAGCAGCGGACTAGGACAGGGACCGGACCCGGGGTTTTCACCCCTCCACTTT | CASSGLGQGPDPGFSPLHF | TRBD1 | TRBJ1-6 | many | TRBV9
TGTGCCAGCAGTTACCAGACAGGGGTCTACAATGAGCAGTTCTTC | CASSYQTGVYNEQFF | TRBD1 | TRBJ2-1 | - | TRBV6-6
TGTGCCAGCAGCGGGGGACTACCCCCTAATACGCAGTATTTT | CASSGGLPPNTQYF | TRBD2 | TRBJ2-3 | - | TRBV9
TGTGCCAGCAGCGCCGTGACAGGGGTCTATGGCTACACCTTC | CASSAVTGVYGYTF | TRBD1 | TRBJ1-2 | many | TRBV28
TGTGCCAGCAGCCTCATACAGGGGGCGAATTCACCCCTCCACTTT | CASSLIQGANSPLHF | TRBD1 | TRBJ1-6 | many | TRBV7-9
TGTGCCAGCAGCTTAGAAGGGGGCACTGAAGCTTTCTTT | CASSLEGGTEAFF | - | TRBJ1-1 | many | TRBV7-9
TGTGCCAGCAGTTCTGGCCGGGTCACCTCCTCGGGCAATCAGCCCCAGCATTTT | CASSSGRVTSSGNQPQHF | - | TRBJ1-5 | many | TRBV2